This T cell receptor beta chain is drawn from a study of blood T cell repertoires in COVID-19 (dated by TCRdb to the early 2020s). Turning to the overall study: Collaborator samples came from the United States, Italy and Spain and covered acute and convalescent phases of COVID-19. The repertoires were released in a freely available public database meant as a resource for research on the immune response to SARS-CoV-2. The sample metadata nearly always contained a de-identified subject ID, COVID-19 status, age in years and sex. The prospective study material was composed of cDNA or gDNA derived from T cells, B-cell-depleted T cells, or PBMCs. The samples were drawn from the first 160 participants of the ongoing ImmuneRACE study and from some 1,300 subjects provided by 6 global collaborators. The dataset comprised deeply sampled blood TCRbeta repertoires from subjects exposed to, actively infected with, or recovered from COVID-19. Where available, HLA class I and class II types were obtained from metadata supplied by the sample provider rather than from assay-based typing. What the study reported, not specific to this receptor: Clinical and demographic metadata were provided uncurated, with the amount varying by source and participant.

Collaborating institutions collected whole blood in K2EDTA tubes following their own protocols. For TCRbeta analysis, collaborator samples were shipped as frozen whole blood, as isolated PBMCs, or as DNA extracted from either sample type. V and J lose 6 bases and 1 base, and a span of 10 bases separates them. The CDR3, from cysteine to phenylalanine, totals 14 residues. The sequence is cut down to CDR3 DNA, 42 bases in frame from base 1. The germline V gene (reference sequence) gives CDR1 as LGHDT and CDR2 as YNNKEL. TCRbeta CDR3 regions were amplified from genomic DNA by means of the immunoSEQ Assay, a bias-controlled multiplex PCR. For the original study's pipeline: Within the assay, amplification of reference gene primers was used to estimate how many nucleated cells each sample contained. To quantify the absolute abundance of each unique TCRbeta CDR3 rearrangement, sequence reads were collapsed and filtered. Productive Simpson clonality was computed per sample as the square root of Simpson's diversity index over productive rearrangements. TCRdb's version of the immuneACCESS table is confined to in-frame rearrangements and falls short of the full clone set. An unresolved V gene accounts for under half of the shortfall where checked; the remainder is of unknown origin. That table supplies the V and J calls and clone size; D and trimming were determined from the DNA. Counted in this sample were about 87,000 clones; 70% to 85% of them appeared once. Together, the top ten hold roughly 4.2% of the sample.

Concerning this clone itself: Its target antigen remains unknown. Base qualities are not provided; no much larger clone lies one nucleotide away.

This clonotype was obtained from a woman aged 45 to 65 with acute or convalescent COVID-19. Sequencing was performed on peripheral blood. The chain employs TRBV3-1 (or the pseudogene TRBV3-2) and TRBJ2-1; no D segment can be confidently identified. The nucleotide sequence is given as TGTGCCAGCAGTCCCCCCAGATCCTACAATGAGCAGTTCTTC. It specifies CASSPPRSYNEQFF.